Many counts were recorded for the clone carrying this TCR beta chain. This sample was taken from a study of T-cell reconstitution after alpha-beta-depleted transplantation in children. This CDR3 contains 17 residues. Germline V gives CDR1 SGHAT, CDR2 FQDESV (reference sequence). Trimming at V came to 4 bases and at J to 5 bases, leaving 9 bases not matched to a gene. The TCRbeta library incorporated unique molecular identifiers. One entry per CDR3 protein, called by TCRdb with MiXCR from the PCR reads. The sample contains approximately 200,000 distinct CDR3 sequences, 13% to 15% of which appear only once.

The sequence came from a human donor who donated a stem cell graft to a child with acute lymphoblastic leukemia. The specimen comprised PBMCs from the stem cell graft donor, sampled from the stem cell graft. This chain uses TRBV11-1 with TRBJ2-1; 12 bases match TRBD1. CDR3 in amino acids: CASSSAPGQGADNEQFF. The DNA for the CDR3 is TGTGCCAGCAGCTCCGCCCCGGGACAGGGGGCCGACAATGAGCAGTTCTTC. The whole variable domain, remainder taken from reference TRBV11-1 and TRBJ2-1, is EAEVAQSPRYKITEKSQAVAFWCDPISGHATLYWYRQILGQGPELLVQFQDESVVDDSQLPKDRFSAERLKGVDSTLKIQPAELGDSAMYLCASSSAPGQGADNEQFFGPGTRLTVL.